The 27 T cell receptor beta chains listed next were all sequenced from one sample in a study of blood T cell repertoires in COVID-19 (TCRdb year 2020). The library was produced with the immunoSEQ multiplex PCR assay. TCRdb holds this immuneACCESS table with in-frame rearrangements only. Some clones are missing; in checked studies, unresolved V genes explain under half, and the rest has no known cause. This sample is represented by some 220,000 clones; about 79% of them were singletons. The ten largest clones represent about 8.9% of the sample. The sample was peripheral blood. These receptor sequences come from a man over 45 with active or convalescent COVID-19.

The genes are TRBV19 and TRBJ1-4, with 9 bases lining up with TRBD1. V gave up 7 bases and J gave up 8 bases; unmatched junction bases: 8. CDR1 is LNHDA, CDR2 SQIVND, per germline (reference sequence). The CDR3 covers 14 residues. The CDR3 sequence: CASTQDRGGEKLFF. For the CDR3, the DNA is TGTGCCAGTACTCAGGACAGGGGTGGAGAAAAACTGTTTTTT.

The J gene is TRBJ1-1, the V gene TRBV5-1; D gene ambiguous. The CDR3 runs to 13 residues. The V gene's germline CDR1 is SGHRS and CDR2 YFSETQ. The germline V and J ends were trimmed by 3 bases and 7 bases, with 13 bases remaining between them. In nucleotides, the CDR3 is TGCGCCAGCAGCTCCTTTGGTAGTCTTGAAGCTTTCTTT. Translated, it gives CASSSFGSLEAFF.

J is TRBJ2-1 and V is TRBV2; possibly TRBD1 for D (5 bases). The V and J ends lost 0 bases and 1 base respectively, with 7 bases between them. Germline lookup yields CDR1 SNHLY and CDR2 FYNNEI. This CDR3 region has 15 residues. Written as DNA, the CDR3 is TGTGCCAGCAGTGAAGCGGGGCTTTCCTACAATGAGCAGTTCTTC. Its translation is CASSEAGLSYNEQFF. Using reference TRBV2 and TRBJ2-1 for the parts outside the CDR3, the full variable domain is EPEVTQTPSHQVTQMGQEVILRCVPISNHLYFYWYRQILGQKVEFLVSFYNNEISEKSEIFDDQFSVERPDGSNFTLKIRSTKLEDSAMYFCASSEAGLSYNEQFFGPGTRLTVL.

This chain links TRBV7-3 with TRBJ1-6, with D possibly TRBD1 on 6 matching bases. This CDR3 is built from 14 residues. Trimming stripped 4 bases from V and 10 bases from J, with 14 bases between. CDR1 SGHTA and CDR2 FQGTGA come from the germline V gene. As DNA, the CDR3 is TGTGCCAGCAGCTCACAGGGAAACGGGTCACCCCTCCACTTT. As protein: CASSSQGNGSPLHF.

The genes are TRBV19 and TRBJ1-2; the D is unclear. V was trimmed by 3 bases and J by 4 bases, leaving 12 bases between them. The length of the CDR3 is 14 residues. Germline CDR1 is LNHDA and CDR2 is SQIVND (reference sequence). The CDR3 reads CASSIADSSYGYTF. In nucleotides, the CDR3 is TGTGCCAGTAGTATTGCGGACTCCAGCTATGGCTACACCTTC.

This chain uses TRBV7-9 with TRBJ1-2, with 8 bases matching TRBD1. CDR3 length: 15 amino acids. Germline V gene sequence: CDR1 SEHNR, CDR2 FQNEAQ (reference sequence). V was pared by 1 base and J by 4 bases, with 5 bases of the junction left unmatched. The CDR3 region has the DNA TGTGCCAGCAGCTTAGGCTCAGGGGGCCTCTATGGCTACACCTTC. This sequence encodes CASSLGSGGLYGYTF.

Only a few counts were recorded for this clone. The chain carries TRBV28 and TRBJ1-2, with TRBD1 as a possible D gene (5 bases). Trimming stripped 2 bases from V and 2 bases from J, with 6 bases between. The CDR3 spans 13 residues. Germline assignment: CDR1 MDHEN and CDR2 SYDVKM. As DNA, the CDR3 is TGTGCCAGCAGTTTACAGGGCAACTATGGCTACACCTTC. Amino acid sequence: CASSLQGNYGYTF.

The V gene is TRBV4-3, the J gene TRBJ2-5, with TRBD1 as a possible D gene (5 bases). V shed 1 base and J shed 1 base, with 16 bases lying between them. CDR3 length equals 17 residues. The germline V gene has CDR1 LGHNA and CDR2 YSLEER. CDR3 nucleotides: TGCGCCAGCAGCCAAGGGGATGGGGCTTATTTCCAAGAGACCCAGTACTTC. Encoded protein: CASSQGDGAYFQETQYF.

This chain links TRBV5-1 with TRBJ1-4, with TRBD1 identical over 10 bases. This CDR3 contains 17 residues. The germline gives CDR1 SGHRS, CDR2 YFSETQ. V gave up 4 bases and J gave up 3 bases; unmatched junction bases: 9. The CDR3 sequence: CASSPRTGGAANEKLFF. As DNA, the CDR3 is TGCGCCAGCAGCCCCCGGACAGGGGGAGCGGCTAATGAAAAACTGTTTTTT.

Remarks on this clone: The same CDR3 also results from other DNA sequences found in this sample. This rearrangement joins TRBV9 to TRBJ2-5, with D possibly being TRBD1 (6 bases). Germline values: CDR1 SGDLS, CDR2 YYNGEE. The V gene lost 0 bases and the J gene lost 2 bases, with 8 bases spanning the gap. CDR3 length equals 14 residues. CDR3 nucleotides: TGTGCCAGCAGCGTAGGGGGGCCTCAAGAGACCCAGTACTTC. As protein: CASSVGGPQETQYF.

V gene TRBV28 combines with J gene TRBJ1-5; the match to TRBD1 covers 8 bases. Germline CDR1 and CDR2: MDHEN and SYDVKM. The CDR3 has 15 residues. J gave up 3 bases and V 6 bases, and 7 bases lay outside the gene matches. For the CDR3, the DNA is TGTGCCAGCAGGGGAGCAGGGGGCGCCAATCAGCCCCAGCATTTT. It codes for CASRGAGGANQPQHF.

The DNA for the CDR3 is TGTGCCAGCAGCCTCGGGACAGGAGCTAACTATGGCTACACCTTC. Translating it yields CASSLGTGANYGYTF. This chain links TRBV6-5 with TRBJ1-2; 8 bases are a match to TRBD1. Looked up from germline, CDR1 is MNHEY and CDR2 is SVGAGI. The V gene end was trimmed by 6 bases and the J gene end by 0 bases; junction bases not matched to a gene: 6. The length of the CDR3 is 15 residues.

This clone has more than one count but fewer than ten. The DNA for the CDR3 is TGTGCCAGCAGTTACCAATCCGACAGGTCCCGGGGAAAACTGTTTTTT. It encodes CASSYQSDRSRGKLFF. The chain carries TRBV6-5 and TRBJ1-4, with a possible D match to TRBD1 (6 bases). V lost 2 bases and J lost 10, with 20 bases in between. There are 16 residues in the CDR3. CDR1 is MNHEY and CDR2 is SVGAGI in the germline V gene.

The gene calls are TRBV7-2 and TRBJ2-7; 9 nucleotides line up with TRBD2. The CDR3 runs to 15 residues. Germline CDR1 is SGHTA and CDR2 is FQGNSA. V gave up 5 bases and J gave up 2 bases; unmatched junction bases: 7. The DNA for the CDR3 is TGTGCCAGCAGCCCTCGACTAGCGGAGGCCTACGAGCAGTACTTC. It yields the protein CASSPRLAEAYEQYF.

This chain joins TRBV6-2 or TRBV6-3 and TRBJ1-5, with 8 positions matching TRBD1. Trimming removed 6 bases from V and 1 base from J; junction bases left unmatched: 8. Germline V lookup: CDR1 MNHEY, CDR2 SVGEGT. There are 16 residues in the CDR3. The CDR3: CASSGTGVISNQPQHF. CDR3 DNA: TGTGCCAGCAGCGGGACAGGAGTAATCAGCAATCAGCCCCAGCATTTT.

This clone has at least ten counts. The chain recombines TRBV6-2 or TRBV6-3 with TRBJ1-5; 8 positions match TRBD1. In germline, CDR1 is MNHEY, CDR2 SVGEGT. The V segment lost 5 bases and the J segment 5 bases; nucleotides outside the gene matches: 5. CDR3 length equals 14 residues. The CDR3 DNA reads as TGTGCCAGCAGTGCCGGGACAGGATATCAGCCCCAGCATTTT. This translates into CASSAGTGYQPQHF.

This sequence joins TRBV12-3 or TRBV12-4 and TRBJ2-7; 9 bases line up with TRBD1. The trim removed 6 bases at V and 7 bases at J, leaving 7 bases unmatched. The CDR3 contains 13 residues. Here the CDR3 reads CASSLGQGLEQYV. DNA of the CDR3: TGTGCCAGCAGCCTAGGACAGGGGCTGGAGCAGTACGTC.

This clone was recorded a few times. The rearrangement uses TRBV7-2 and TRBJ1-1, with D perhaps matching TRBD1 (5 bases). Per the germline V gene, CDR1 is SGHTA and CDR2 is FQGNSA. CDR3 length equals 15 residues. V gave up 1 base and J gave up 0 bases, with 9 bases separating them. CDR3 DNA sequence: TGTGCCAGCAGCTTAGGTCACAGGATGAACACTGAAGCTTTCTTT. Its protein product is CASSLGHRMNTEAFF.

This sequence joins TRBV6-1 and TRBJ2-7; maybe TRBD1 (6 bases). Per germline, CDR1 MNHNS and CDR2 SASEGT. This CDR3 spans 15 amino acids. V was trimmed by 0 bases and J by 2 bases, leaving 11 bases between them. CDR3 coding DNA: TGTGCCAGCAGTGAAGCAAAGGACAGTACCTACGAGCAGTACGTC. Residues: CASSEAKDSTYEQYV.

This clone appeared a few times. V and J are TRBV5-6 and TRBJ2-1; possibly TRBD1 for D (6 bases). Trimming left V 4 bases short and J 6 bases short, with 11 bases between. Germline V gene data show CDR1 as SGHDT and CDR2 as YYEEEE. The CDR3 has 13 amino acids. CDR3 nucleotide sequence: TGTGCCAGCAGCCGAACAGGGAGCAATGAGCAGTTCTTC. It specifies CASSRTGSNEQFF. The complete variable domain, with remaining parts taken from reference TRBV5-6 and TRBJ2-1, reads DAGVTQSPTHLIKTRGQQVTLRCSPKSGHDTVSWYQQALGQGPQFIFQYYEEEERQRGNFPDRFSGHQFPNYSSELNVNALLLGDSALYLCASSRTGSNEQFFGPGTRLTVL.

The chain carries TRBV7-3 and TRBJ1-2, with TRBD1 matching 7 bases. Per the germline V gene, CDR1 is SGHTA and CDR2 is FQGTGA. Trimming removed 2 bases from V and 8 bases from J; junction bases left unmatched: 5. This CDR3 comprises 13 residues. CDR3 in amino acids: CASSLSGGNGYTF. In DNA, the CDR3 is TGTGCCAGCAGCTTATCAGGGGGGAACGGCTACACCTTC.

In its sample, this clone was seen once. The V call is TRBV5-1, the J call TRBJ2-5; TRBD1 is a possible D gene (5 bases). V was trimmed by 1 base and J by 1 base, leaving 8 bases between them. The CDR3 is 14 residues long. From germline, CDR1 is SGHRS and CDR2 YFSETQ. The CDR3 coding sequence is TGCGCCAGCAGCTTGAGGGGCACCCAAGAGACCCAGTACTTC. Protein product: CASSLRGTQETQYF. The variable domain in full, with the rest retrieved from reference TRBV5-1 and TRBJ2-5, is KAGVTQTPRYLIKTRGQQVTLSCSPISGHRSVSWYQQTPGQGLQFLFEYFSETQRNKGNFPGRFSGRQFSNSRSEMNVSTLELGDSALYLCASSLRGTQETQYFGPGTRLLVL.

This clone appeared a single time. The V call is TRBV18, the J call TRBJ2-7, with 7 positions matching TRBD2. Germline CDR1 and CDR2: KGHSH and LQKENI. V gave up 3 bases and J gave up 0 bases; unmatched junction bases: 8. The CDR3 spans 16 residues. CDR3: CASSPNHRGSSYEQYF. Here the CDR3 DNA reads TGTGCCAGCTCACCCAATCATCGCGGGAGCTCCTACGAGCAGTACTTC.

This clone came up once. J is TRBJ1-1 and V is TRBV7-8; TRBD1 matches at 9 bases. The ends lost 5 bases at V and 11 bases at J; junction bases unmatched: 9. CDR1 SGHVS and CDR2 FQNEAQ come from the germline V gene. The CDR3 sequence is 13 residues long. The CDR3 nucleotides are TGTGCCAGCAGCGCGGGACAGGGAATCGGGGCTTTCTTT. Amino acids: CASSAGQGIGAFF.

The V and J genes are TRBV7-9 and TRBJ2-1, with 13 bases aligning to TRBD2. Trimming at V came to 8 bases and at J to 6 bases, leaving 7 bases not matched to a gene. The germline V gene has CDR1 SEHNR and CDR2 FQNEAQ (reference sequence). This CDR3 has 15 amino acids. The CDR3 protein is CASATSGRAGNEQFF. The DNA of the CDR3 is TGTGCCAGCGCCACTAGCGGGAGGGCCGGCAATGAGCAGTTCTTC.

This chain links TRBV5-1 with TRBJ2-1, with 7 bases identical to TRBD1. The CDR3 consists of 15 residues. Germline CDR1 reads SGHRS; CDR2 reads YFSETQ. Germline trimming cut 7 bases from V and 0 bases from J; bases unmatched to any gene: 7. Here the CDR3 reads CASWTGEFSYNEQFF. The CDR3 region has the DNA TGCGCCAGCTGGACAGGCGAATTCTCCTACAATGAGCAGTTCTTC.

This chain uses TRBV6-5 with TRBJ1-1; D is ambiguous. Germline V gene data show CDR1 as MNHEY and CDR2 as SVGAGI. The V and J ends lost 0 bases and 5 bases respectively, with 7 bases between them. This CDR3 has 13 residues. CDR3 sequence reads: CASSYSEITEAFF. CDR3 DNA: TGTGCCAGCAGTTACTCAGAGATTACTGAAGCTTTCTTT.